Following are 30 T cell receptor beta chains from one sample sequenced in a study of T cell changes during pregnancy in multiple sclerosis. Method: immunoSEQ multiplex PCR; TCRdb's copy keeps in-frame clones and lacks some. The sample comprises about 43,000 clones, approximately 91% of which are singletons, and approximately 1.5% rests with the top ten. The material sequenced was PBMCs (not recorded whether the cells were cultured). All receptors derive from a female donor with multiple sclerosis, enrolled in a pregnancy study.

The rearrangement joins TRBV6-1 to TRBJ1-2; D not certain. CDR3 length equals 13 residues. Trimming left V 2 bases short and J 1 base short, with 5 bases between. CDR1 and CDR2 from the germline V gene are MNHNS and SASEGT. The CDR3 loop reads CASSEWDNYGYTF. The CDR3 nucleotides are TGTGCCAGCAGTGAATGGGATAACTATGGCTACACCTTC.

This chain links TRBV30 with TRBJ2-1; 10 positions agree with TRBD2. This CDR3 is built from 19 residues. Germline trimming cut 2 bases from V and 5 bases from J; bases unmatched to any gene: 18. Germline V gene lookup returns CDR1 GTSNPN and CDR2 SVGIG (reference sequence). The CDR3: CAWSTPPPDSGRFHNEQFF. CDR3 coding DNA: TGTGCCTGGAGTACGCCCCCCCCGGATAGCGGGAGGTTCCACAATGAGCAGTTCTTC.

CDR3 sequence: CASSLTSGSFYEQFF. CDR3 in DNA: TGTGCCAGCAGCTTGACTAGCGGGAGCTTCTATGAGCAGTTCTTC. V and J are TRBV7-2 and TRBJ2-1; 12 bases are a match to TRBD2. Germline-derived CDR1 and CDR2 are SGHTA and FQGNSA. The CDR3 extends over 15 amino acids. J was trimmed by 8 bases and V by 3 bases; bases with no gene match: 5.

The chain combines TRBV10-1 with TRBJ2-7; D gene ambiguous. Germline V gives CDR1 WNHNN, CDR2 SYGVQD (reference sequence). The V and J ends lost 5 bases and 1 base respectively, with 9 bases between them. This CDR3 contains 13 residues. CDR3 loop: CASSPGRSYEQYF. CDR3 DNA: TGCGCCAGCAGTCCCGGCCGTTCCTACGAGCAGTACTTC.

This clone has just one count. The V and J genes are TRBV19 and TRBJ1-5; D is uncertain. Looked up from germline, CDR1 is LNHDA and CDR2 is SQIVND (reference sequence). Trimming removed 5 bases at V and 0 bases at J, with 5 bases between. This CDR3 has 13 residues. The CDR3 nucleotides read TGTGCCAGTAGTCCAGATAGCAATCAGCCCCAGCATTTT. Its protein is CASSPDSNQPQHF.

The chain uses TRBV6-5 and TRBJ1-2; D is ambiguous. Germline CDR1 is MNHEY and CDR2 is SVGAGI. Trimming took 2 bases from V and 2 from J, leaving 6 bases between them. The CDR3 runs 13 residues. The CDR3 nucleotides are TGTGCCAGCAGTTACGCGGAGAACTATGGCTACACCTTC. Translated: CASSYAENYGYTF.

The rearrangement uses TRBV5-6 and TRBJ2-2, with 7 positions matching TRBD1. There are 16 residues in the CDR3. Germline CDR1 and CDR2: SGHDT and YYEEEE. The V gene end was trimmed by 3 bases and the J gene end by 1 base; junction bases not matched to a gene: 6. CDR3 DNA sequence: TGTGCCAGCAGCTGGCCCGGGACAGAGAACACCGGGGAGCTGTTTTTT. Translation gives CASSWPGTENTGELFF.

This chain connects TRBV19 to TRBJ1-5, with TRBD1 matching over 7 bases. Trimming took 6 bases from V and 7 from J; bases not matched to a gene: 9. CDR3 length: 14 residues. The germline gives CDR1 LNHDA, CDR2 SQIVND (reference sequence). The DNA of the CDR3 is TGTGCCAGTAGGACTTACGACAGGGAACAGCCCCAGCATTTT. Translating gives CASRTYDREQPQHF. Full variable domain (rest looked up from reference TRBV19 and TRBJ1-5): DGGITQSPKYLFRKEGQNVTLSCEQNLNHDAMYWYRQDPGQGLRLIYYSQIVNDFQKGDIAEGYSVSREKKESFPLTVTSAQKNPTAFYLCASRTYDREQPQHFGDGTRLSIL.

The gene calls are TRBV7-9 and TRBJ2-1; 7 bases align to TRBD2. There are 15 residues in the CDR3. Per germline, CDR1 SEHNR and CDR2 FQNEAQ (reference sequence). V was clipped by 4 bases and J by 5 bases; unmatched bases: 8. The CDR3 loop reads CASSSFAGADNEQFF. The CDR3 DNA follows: TGTGCCAGCAGCTCTTTCGCGGGAGCCGACAATGAGCAGTTCTTC.

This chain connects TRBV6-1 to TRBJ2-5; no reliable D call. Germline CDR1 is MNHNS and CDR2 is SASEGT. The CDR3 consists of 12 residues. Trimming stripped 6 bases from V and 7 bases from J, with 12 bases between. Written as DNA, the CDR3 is TGTGCCAGCAGCCGGATAAAGGGGACCCAGTACTTC. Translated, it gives CASSRIKGTQYF.

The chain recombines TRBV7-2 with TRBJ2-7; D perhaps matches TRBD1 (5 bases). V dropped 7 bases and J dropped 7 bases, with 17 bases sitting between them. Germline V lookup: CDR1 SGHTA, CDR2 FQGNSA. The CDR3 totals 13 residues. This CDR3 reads CASNPAAGWEQYF. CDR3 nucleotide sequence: TGTGCCAGCAATCCGGCCGCAGGGTGGGAGCAGTACTTC. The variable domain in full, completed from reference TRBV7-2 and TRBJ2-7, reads GAGVSQSPSNKVTEKGKDVELRCDPISGHTALYWYRQSLGQGLEFLIYFQGNSAPDKSGLPSDRFSAERTGGSVSTLTIQRTQQEDSAVYLCASNPAAGWEQYFGPGTRLTVT.

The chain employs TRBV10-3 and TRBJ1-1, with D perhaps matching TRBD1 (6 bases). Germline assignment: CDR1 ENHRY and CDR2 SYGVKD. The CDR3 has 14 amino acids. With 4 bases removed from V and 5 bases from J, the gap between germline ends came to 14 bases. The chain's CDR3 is CAISALQGRTEAFF. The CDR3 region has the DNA TGTGCCATCAGTGCCCTCCAGGGGAGGACTGAAGCTTTCTTT.

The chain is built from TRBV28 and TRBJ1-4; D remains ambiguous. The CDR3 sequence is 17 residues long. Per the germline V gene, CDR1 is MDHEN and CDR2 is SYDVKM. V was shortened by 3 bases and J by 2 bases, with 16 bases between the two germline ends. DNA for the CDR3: TGTGCCAGCAGTTTTTTCCGGGCCCCCGGGACTAATGAAAAACTGTTTTTT. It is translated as CASSFFRAPGTNEKLFF.

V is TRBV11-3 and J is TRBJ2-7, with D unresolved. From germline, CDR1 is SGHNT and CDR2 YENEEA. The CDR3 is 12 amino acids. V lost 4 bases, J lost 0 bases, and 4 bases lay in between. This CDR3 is CASSSSSYEQYF. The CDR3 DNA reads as TGTGCCAGCAGCTCCAGCTCCTACGAGCAGTACTTC.

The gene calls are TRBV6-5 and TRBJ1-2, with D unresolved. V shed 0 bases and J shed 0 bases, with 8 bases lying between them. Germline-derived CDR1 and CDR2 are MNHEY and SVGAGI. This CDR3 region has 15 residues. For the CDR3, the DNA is TGTGCCAGCAGTTACTCCGGGGTCACTAACTATGGCTACACCTTC. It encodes CASSYSGVTNYGYTF.

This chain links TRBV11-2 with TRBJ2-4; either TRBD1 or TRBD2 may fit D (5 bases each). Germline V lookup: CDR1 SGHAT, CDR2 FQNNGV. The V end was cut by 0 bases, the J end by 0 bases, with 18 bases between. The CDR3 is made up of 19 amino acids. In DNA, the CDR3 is TGTGCCAGCAGCTTAGATGGGGCCGGGACGCAACTAGCCAAAAACATTCAGTACTTC. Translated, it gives CASSLDGAGTQLAKNIQYF.

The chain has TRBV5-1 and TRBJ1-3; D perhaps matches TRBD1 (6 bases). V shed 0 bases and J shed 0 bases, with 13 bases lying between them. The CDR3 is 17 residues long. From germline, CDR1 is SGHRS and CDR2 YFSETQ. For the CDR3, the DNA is TGCGCCAGCAGCTTGGACTCACAGGGCTCCTCTGGAAACACCATATATTTT. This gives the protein CASSLDSQGSSGNTIYF.

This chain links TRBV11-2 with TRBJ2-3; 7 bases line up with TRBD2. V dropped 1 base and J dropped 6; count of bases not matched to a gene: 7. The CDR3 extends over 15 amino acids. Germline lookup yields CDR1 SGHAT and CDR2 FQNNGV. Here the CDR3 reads CASSLAARGGDTQYF. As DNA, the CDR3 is TGTGCCAGCAGCTTAGCTGCCCGGGGAGGGGATACGCAGTATTTT.

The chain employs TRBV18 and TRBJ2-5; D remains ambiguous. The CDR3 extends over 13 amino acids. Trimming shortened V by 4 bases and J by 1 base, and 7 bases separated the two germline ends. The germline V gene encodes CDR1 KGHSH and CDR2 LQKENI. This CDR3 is CASSRLSQETQYF. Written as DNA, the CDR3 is TGTGCCAGCTCACGTCTGTCCCAAGAGACCCAGTACTTC.

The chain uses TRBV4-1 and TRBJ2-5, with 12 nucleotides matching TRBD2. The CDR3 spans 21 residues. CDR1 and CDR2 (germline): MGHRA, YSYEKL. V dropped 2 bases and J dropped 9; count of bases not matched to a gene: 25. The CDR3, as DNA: TGCGCCAGCAGCCAACAAAGAGGGGGCGCTAGCGGGAGGGAAGACCCAGTAGCCCAGTACTTC. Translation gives CASSQQRGGASGREDPVAQYF.

CDR3 coding DNA: TGTGCCAGCAGCGCCCCAACCGGGACTAGCGGTAACAATGAGCAGTTCTTC. As protein: CASSAPTGTSGNNEQFF. The V gene is TRBV9, the J gene TRBJ2-1; 11 bases map to TRBD2. The junction had 10 bases not matched to a gene; V was cut back by 3 bases and J by 5 bases. Germline assignment: CDR1 SGDLS and CDR2 YYNGEE. The CDR3 extends over 17 amino acids.

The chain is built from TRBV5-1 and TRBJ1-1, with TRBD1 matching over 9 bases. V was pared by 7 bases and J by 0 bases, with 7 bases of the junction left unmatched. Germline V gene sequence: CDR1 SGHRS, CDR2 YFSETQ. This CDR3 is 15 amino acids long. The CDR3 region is CASETGGVMNTEAFF. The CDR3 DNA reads TGCGCCAGCGAAACAGGGGGCGTGATGAACACTGAAGCTTTCTTT.

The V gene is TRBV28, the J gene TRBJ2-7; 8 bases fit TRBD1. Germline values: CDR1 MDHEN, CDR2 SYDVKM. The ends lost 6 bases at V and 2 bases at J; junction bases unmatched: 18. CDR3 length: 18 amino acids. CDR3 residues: CASRSGTGLPFAAYEQYF. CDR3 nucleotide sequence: TGTGCCAGCAGATCCGGGACAGGCCTCCCGTTTGCGGCCTACGAGCAGTACTTC. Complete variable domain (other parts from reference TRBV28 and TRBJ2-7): DVKVTQSSRYLVKRTGEKVFLECVQDMDHENMFWYRQDPGLGLRLIYFSYDVKMKEKGDIPEGYSVSREKKERFSLILESASTNQTSMYLCASRSGTGLPFAAYEQYFGPGTRLTVT.

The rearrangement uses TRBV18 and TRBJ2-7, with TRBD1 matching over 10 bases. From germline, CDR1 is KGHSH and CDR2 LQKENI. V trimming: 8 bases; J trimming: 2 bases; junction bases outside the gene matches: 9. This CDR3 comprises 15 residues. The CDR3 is CASTDGTGAAYEQYF. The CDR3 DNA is TGTGCCAGCACCGACGGGACAGGGGCGGCCTACGAGCAGTACTTC.

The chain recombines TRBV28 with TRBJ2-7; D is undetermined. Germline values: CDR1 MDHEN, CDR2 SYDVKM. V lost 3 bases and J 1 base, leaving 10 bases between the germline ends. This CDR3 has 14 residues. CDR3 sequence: CASSLLVPSYEQYF. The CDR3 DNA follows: TGTGCCAGCAGTTTGCTAGTCCCTTCCTACGAGCAGTACTTC.

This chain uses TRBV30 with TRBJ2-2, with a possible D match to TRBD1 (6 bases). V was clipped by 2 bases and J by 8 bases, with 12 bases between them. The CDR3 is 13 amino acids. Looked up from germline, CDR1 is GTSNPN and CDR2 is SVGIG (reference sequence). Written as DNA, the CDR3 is TGTGCCTGGAGTCCTACAGGGATGGGGGAGCTGTTTTTT. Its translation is CAWSPTGMGELFF.

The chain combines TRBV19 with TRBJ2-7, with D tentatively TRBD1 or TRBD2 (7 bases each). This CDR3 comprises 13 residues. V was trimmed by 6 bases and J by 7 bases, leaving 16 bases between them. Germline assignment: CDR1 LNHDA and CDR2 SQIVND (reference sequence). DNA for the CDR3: TGTGCCAGTAGCCGTACCCAGGGGGGGGAGCAGTACTTC. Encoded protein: CASSRTQGGEQYF.

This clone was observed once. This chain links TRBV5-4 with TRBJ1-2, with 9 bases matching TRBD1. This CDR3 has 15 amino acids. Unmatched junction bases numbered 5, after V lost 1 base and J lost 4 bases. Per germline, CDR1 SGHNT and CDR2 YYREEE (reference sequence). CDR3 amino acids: CASSLRDREGYGYTF. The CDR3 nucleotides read TGTGCCAGCAGCTTGAGGGACAGGGAAGGCTATGGCTACACCTTC.

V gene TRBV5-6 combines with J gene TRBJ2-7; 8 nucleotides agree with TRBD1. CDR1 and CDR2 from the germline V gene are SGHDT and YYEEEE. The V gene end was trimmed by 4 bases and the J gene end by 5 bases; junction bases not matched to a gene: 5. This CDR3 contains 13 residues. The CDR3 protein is CASSRDRRHEQYF. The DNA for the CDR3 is TGTGCCAGCAGCCGGGACAGGCGACACGAGCAGTACTTC.

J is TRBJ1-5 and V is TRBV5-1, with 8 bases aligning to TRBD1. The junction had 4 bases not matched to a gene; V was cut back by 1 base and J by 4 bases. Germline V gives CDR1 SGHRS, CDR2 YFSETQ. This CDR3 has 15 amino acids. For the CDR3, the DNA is TGCGCCAGCAGCTTGTGGACAGGGAGGAATCAGCCCCAGCATTTT. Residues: CASSLWTGRNQPQHF.